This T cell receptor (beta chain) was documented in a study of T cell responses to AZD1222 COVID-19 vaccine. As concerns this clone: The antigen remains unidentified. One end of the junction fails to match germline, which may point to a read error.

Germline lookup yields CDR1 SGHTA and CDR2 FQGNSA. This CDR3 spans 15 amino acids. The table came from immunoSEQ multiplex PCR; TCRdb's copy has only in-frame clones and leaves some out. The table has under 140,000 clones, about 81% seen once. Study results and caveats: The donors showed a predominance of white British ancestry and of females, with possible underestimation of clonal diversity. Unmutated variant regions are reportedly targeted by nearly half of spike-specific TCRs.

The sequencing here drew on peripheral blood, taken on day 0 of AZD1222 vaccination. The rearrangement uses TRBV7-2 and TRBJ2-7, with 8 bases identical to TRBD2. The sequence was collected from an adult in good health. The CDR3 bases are TGTGCCAGCAGCTTTTCACGGACTAGCTCCCACGAGCAGTACTTC. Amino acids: CASSFSRTSSHEQYF.